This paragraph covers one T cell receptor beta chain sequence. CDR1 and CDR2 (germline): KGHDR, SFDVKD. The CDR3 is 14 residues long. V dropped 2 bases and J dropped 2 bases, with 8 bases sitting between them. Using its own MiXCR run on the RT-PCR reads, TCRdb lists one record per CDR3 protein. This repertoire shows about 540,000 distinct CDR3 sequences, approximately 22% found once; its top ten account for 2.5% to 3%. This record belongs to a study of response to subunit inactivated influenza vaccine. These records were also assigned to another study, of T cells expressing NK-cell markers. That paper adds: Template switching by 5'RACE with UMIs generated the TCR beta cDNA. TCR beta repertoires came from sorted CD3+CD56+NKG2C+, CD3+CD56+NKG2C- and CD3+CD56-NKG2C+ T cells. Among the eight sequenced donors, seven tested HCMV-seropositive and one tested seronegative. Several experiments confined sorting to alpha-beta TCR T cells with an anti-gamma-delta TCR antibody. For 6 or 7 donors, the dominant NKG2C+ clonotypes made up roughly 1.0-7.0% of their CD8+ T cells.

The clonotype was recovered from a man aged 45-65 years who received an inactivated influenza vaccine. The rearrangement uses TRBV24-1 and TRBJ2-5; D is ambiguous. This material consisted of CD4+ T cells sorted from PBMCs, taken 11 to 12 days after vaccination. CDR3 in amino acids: CATSDSPGQETQYF. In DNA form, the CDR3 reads TGTGCCACCAGTGATTCCCCCGGACAAGAGACCCAGTACTTC.